This T cell receptor (beta chain) stems from a study of metastatic and nonmetastatic thyroid tumors. The overall study: Peripheral blood and tumor or nodule samples from malignant and benign thyroid patients were compared.

Study findings and constraints: Significantly higher TCR beta diversity was reportedly seen in malignant thyroid tumors than benign nodules, in blood and tumor.

Per the authors' pipeline: For papillary thyroid cancer, a distant-metastasis classifier was constructed from CDR3 differences observed across clinicopathological groups. With MiXCR, TCRdb reprocessed the PCR reads. The V and J calls were determined by TCRdb, not by the authors. The sample contains about 69,000 clones, 14% of which appear only once. The germline V gene encodes CDR1 SGHRS and CDR2 YFSETQ. The length of the CDR3 is 14 residues. V was cut by 7 bases and J by 4 bases, with 15 bases left in between. On this clone: Its target is unknown. A much more abundant neighbour one base away suggests this may be a read error. Distinct nucleotide sequences in the sample also encode this CDR3.

There were no patients who had received any treatment before thyroid surgery. Source material: blood. The receptor was derived from a male donor with papillary thyroid cancer or a benign thyroid nodule (not recorded which). Some clones in this sample may be carry-over from other donors' samples. V usage is TRBV5-1 and J usage is TRBJ2-1; a weak D match, TRBD2 (6 bases). The CDR3 sequence is CASRRSGRYNEQFF. The CDR3 nucleotides read TGCGCCAGCCGCCGGAGTGGGAGGTACAATGAGCAGTTCTTC.